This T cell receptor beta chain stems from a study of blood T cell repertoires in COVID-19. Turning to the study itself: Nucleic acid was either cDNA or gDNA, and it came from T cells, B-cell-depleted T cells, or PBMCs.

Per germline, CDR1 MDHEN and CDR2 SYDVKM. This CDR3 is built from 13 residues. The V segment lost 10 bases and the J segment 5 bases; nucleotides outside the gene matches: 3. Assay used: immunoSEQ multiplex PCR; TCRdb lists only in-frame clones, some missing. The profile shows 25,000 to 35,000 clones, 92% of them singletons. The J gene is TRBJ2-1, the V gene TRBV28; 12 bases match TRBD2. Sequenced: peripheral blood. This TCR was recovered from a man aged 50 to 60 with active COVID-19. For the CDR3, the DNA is TGTGCCACCGGACTAGCGGGAAACAATGAGCAGTTCTTC. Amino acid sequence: CATGLAGNNEQFF. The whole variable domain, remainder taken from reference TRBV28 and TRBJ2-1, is DVKVTQSSRYLVKRTGEKVFLECVQDMDHENMFWYRQDPGLGLRLIYFSYDVKMKEKGDIPEGYSVSREKKERFSLILESASTNQTSMYLCATGLAGNNEQFFGPGTRLTVL.